This T cell receptor beta chain is from a study of blood T cells in healthy people across ages. Together with a sample-barcoded 5' primer, a J-beta primer mix was included in a second PCR lasting about 6 to 12 cycles. TCRdb called the 5' RACE reads again in MiXCR, with one record for every CDR3 protein. The sample holds over a million distinct CDR3 sequences, roughly 45% seen once. Comments on this clonotype: Antigen unknown.

Study-level findings and limits: As age increased, TCR beta diversity per million T cells fell in a roughly linear fashion.

CDR3 size: 13 residues. Germline lookup yields CDR1 DFQATT and CDR2 SNEGSKA (reference sequence). V was trimmed by 3 bases and J by 3 bases, leaving 10 bases between them. The sample consisted of blood. The V call is TRBV20-1, the J call TRBJ2-3; possible D gene TRBD2, 6 bases. The clonotype was recovered from a woman in her fifties or sixties in good health. CDR3 sequence: CSASKGRTDTQYF. The CDR3 coding sequence is TGCAGTGCTAGTAAAGGGAGGACAGATACGCAGTATTTT.